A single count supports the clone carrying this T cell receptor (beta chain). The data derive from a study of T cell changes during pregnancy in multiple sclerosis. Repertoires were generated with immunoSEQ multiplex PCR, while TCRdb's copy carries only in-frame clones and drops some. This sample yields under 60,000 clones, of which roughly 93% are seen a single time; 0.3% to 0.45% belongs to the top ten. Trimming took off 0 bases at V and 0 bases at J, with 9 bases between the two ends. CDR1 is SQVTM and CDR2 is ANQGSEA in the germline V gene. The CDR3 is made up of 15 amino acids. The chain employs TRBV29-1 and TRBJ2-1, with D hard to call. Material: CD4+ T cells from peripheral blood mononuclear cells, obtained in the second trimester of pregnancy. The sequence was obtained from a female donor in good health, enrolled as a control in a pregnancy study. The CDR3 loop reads CSVEDRRSSYNEQFF. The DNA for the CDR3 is TGCAGCGTTGAAGATAGGCGGAGCTCCTACAATGAGCAGTTCTTC.